The present TCR beta chain was sequenced within a study of chemoradiotherapy in HPV16-positive cancers. Broader study findings: Candidate HPV-specific clones and E7-related TCR motifs grew in tumor during treatment. Better recurrence-free survival went with HPV-responsive T-cell expansion in HPV16-positive patients.

As regards this clone: What it binds is not known.

Samples were taken several times over chemoradiotherapy. The table came from immunoSEQ multiplex PCR; TCRdb's copy has only in-frame clones and leaves some out. The table lists 9,500 to 12,000 clones, 70% to 80% of them singletons, with over 30% in the top ten. The CDR3 sequence is 15 residues long. Germline V gives CDR1 SGHNT, CDR2 YENEEA. V shed 5 bases and J shed 5 bases, with 18 bases lying between them. The sample was collected from a patient who underwent chemoradiotherapy. The chain carries TRBV11-3 and TRBJ2-5, with D perhaps matching TRBD1 or TRBD2 (5 bases each). The sequence was collected from a human donor with HPV-associated anogenital cancer. The CDR3 spells CASSHSRPGLETQYF. CDR3 DNA sequence: TGTGCCAGCAGCCACTCGCGGCCGGGGCTGGAGACCCAGTACTTC.